This paragraph covers one T cell receptor (beta chain) sequence. This entry is derived from a study of blood T cell repertoires in COVID-19. Whole-study context: Samples representing acute and convalescent COVID-19 were sourced from the United States, Italy and Spain. Nucleic acid was either cDNA or gDNA, and it came from T cells, B-cell-depleted T cells, or PBMCs.

Per the original methods: For nucleated cells, counts were estimated from reference gene primer amplification. Data came from immunoSEQ multiplex PCR; TCRdb stores just in-frame clones and leaves some out. Clone size and the V and J calls come from that table; the DNA yielded D and trimming. The data contain tens of thousands of clones, 75% to 90% of them singletons. The V and J ends lost 7 bases and 1 base respectively, with 11 bases between them. Looked up from germline, CDR1 is SGHRS and CDR2 is YFSETQ. This CDR3 has 13 amino acids. This receptor was identified in a human donor in a cohort sampled during active COVID-19. Sequenced: peripheral blood. The J gene is TRBJ1-1, the V gene TRBV5-1; maybe TRBD1 (5 bases). The CDR3, as DNA: TGCGCCAGCCAACCAGGGCCGAACACTGAAGCTTTCTTT. As protein: CASQPGPNTEAFF.